This T cell receptor (beta chain) was documented in a study of T-cell reconstitution after alpha-beta-depleted transplantation in children. Study-wide results and caveats: It was newly produced T cells that mostly accounted for T-cell counts and diversity one year after transplant.

A TCRbeta library incorporating unique molecular identifiers was prepared. MiXCR, applied by TCRdb to the PCR reads, yields one record per CDR3 protein. The sample contains under 850,000 distinct CDR3 sequences, around 13% of which appear only once. CDR1 MDHEN and CDR2 SYDVKM come from the germline V gene. The CDR3 is 16 amino acids. The germline V and J ends were trimmed by 5 bases and 2 bases, with 17 bases remaining between them. This clonotype showed up many times. Its cognate antigen is unknown. The J gene is TRBJ2-3, the V gene TRBV28, with D tentatively TRBD1 (5 bases). The sequence derives from a girl between 2 and 10 years old with congenital amegakaryocytic thrombocytopenia, due to receive a stem cell transplant. The source was PBMCs, collected before TCRalphabeta/CD19-depleted stem cell transplant. This chain's CDR3 is CASSNPTASLTDTQYF. The CDR3 DNA reads as TGTGCCAGCAGTAACCCGACAGCTTCCCTCACAGATACGCAGTATTTT.